This T cell receptor beta chain was sequenced during a study of shared clonotypes between healthy human individuals. Data came from immunoSEQ multiplex PCR; TCRdb stores just in-frame clones and leaves some out. The table shows roughly 2 million clones, with about 95% occurring only once. In germline, CDR1 is ENHRY, CDR2 SYGVKD. The junction had 4 bases not matched to a gene; V was cut back by 5 bases and J by 3 bases. The length of the CDR3 is 14 residues. CD45RO-negative cells were positively selected for CCR7, leaving out terminally differentiated effector memory CD45RA+ cells. This sequence joins TRBV10-3 and TRBJ2-1; the match to TRBD2 covers 7 bases. The sequencing sample was made of naive CD8+ T cells sorted from blood. This clonotype was sampled from a young man in good health. The CDR3 nucleotides read TGTGCCATCAGTCCAGCGGGGAACTACAATGAGCAGTTCTTC. Amino acids: CAISPAGNYNEQFF.